A selection of T cell receptor beta chains follows, all from one sample in a study of shared clonotypes between healthy human individuals. Only in-frame clones appear in the TCRdb table, and some are missing; sequencing was by immunoSEQ multiplex PCR. The sample records over a million clones, about 96% being singletons. Sequenced input: naive CD4+ T cells sorted from blood. These receptors originate from a man younger than 45 in good health. CDR3s include the opening cysteine and the closing phenylalanine or tryptophan. D genes are given only for firm matches. Clone sizes are given selectively: once, few, many, or a class where the clone is expanded.

D | J | size | V | DNA | CDR3
- | TRBJ2-1 | - | TRBV5-1 | TGCGCCAGCAGCTTGGGCCTATCTGCCCTCAATGAGCAGTTCTTC | CASSLGLSALNEQFF
TRBD1 | TRBJ2-7 | once | TRBV2 | TGTGCCGGACAGGGGTCCGACGAGCAGTACTTC | CAGQGSDEQYF
TRBD2 | TRBJ2-1 | once | TRBV6-1 | TGTGCCAGCAGTTTTACTAGCGGCTCCTACAATGAGCAGTTCTTC | CASSFTSGSYNEQFF
- | TRBJ2-6 | - | TRBV6-4 | TGTGCCAGCAGTGACGTGTTCTCTGGGGCCAACGTCCTGACTTTC | CASSDVFSGANVLTF
TRBD2 | TRBJ2-2 | - | TRBV7-9 | TGTGCCAGCAGCCCTCGGGGGGACACCGGGGAGCTGTTTTTT | CASSPRGDTGELFF
- | TRBJ2-3 | - | TRBV4-1 | TGCGCCAGCAGCCAAGACGGACAGCGACAAGGGGATACGCAGTATTTT | CASSQDGQRQGDTQYF
- | TRBJ2-1 | - | TRBV5-4 | TGTGCCAGCAGTATAACGGACCAAAATGAGCAGTTCTTC | CASSITDQNEQFF
TRBD2 | TRBJ2-1 | - | TRBV7-2 | TGTGCCAGCAGCTCCCGACTAGCGGGAGGCAATGAGCAGTTCTTC | CASSSRLAGGNEQFF
- | TRBJ2-5 | - | TRBV2 | TGTGCCAGCAGGTCAGAAGGAGAGACCCAGTACTTC | CASRSEGETQYF
- | TRBJ2-2 | - | TRBV28 | TGTGCCAGCACCCGACCGGGACTCCCCCCGGGGGAGCTGTTTTTT | CASTRPGLPPGELFF
- | TRBJ1-5 | - | TRBV28 | TGTGCCAGCAGTTTATTAGGGAGGTATCAGCCCCAGCATTTT | CASSLLGRYQPQHF